This T cell receptor (beta chain) appears in the sequencing data of a study of CD8 T cells in ankylosing spondylitis. Study-wide results and limits: In reactive arthritis synovial fluid and blood, some motif variants had been reported before. There was a TCR beta motif, made of fewer than 10 highly homologous variants, that appeared characteristic of ankylosing spondylitis blood.

As concerns this clonotype: Its antigen remains unidentified.

Scientists made TCR beta libraries using quantitative 5'-RACE with molecular barcodes. TCRdb reanalysed the 5' RACE reads using MiXCR and keeps one entry per CDR3 protein. The data show hundreds of thousands of distinct CDR3 sequences, approximately 22% seen once. Source material: blood, either unsorted or a sorted T cell fraction (not recorded which). The TCR comes from a male donor with ankylosing spondylitis or in good health (not recorded which).

CDR3 sequence: CASSYGPLGAKNIQYF. The CDR3 DNA sequence: TGTGCCAGCAGCTACGGGCCCCTGGGGGCCAAAAACATTCAGTACTTC. The chain has TRBV5-4 and TRBJ2-4; D call uncertain. Germline values: CDR1 SGHNT, CDR2 YYREEE (reference sequence). V lost 3 bases and J 1 base, leaving 14 bases between the germline ends. The CDR3 is 16 amino acids.